These T cell receptor beta chains were read from a single sample in a study of T-cell memory formation after mild COVID-19. TCRdb fed the 5' RACE reads into MiXCR, producing one record per CDR3 protein. The sample has approximately 340,000 distinct CDR3 sequences, over 10% seen once. Material for sequencing was PBMCs or a T cell subset sorted from them (not recorded which). Receptors were obtained from a man younger than 35 who had mild COVID-19 (a few samples of this study predate the infection). Cell type and time point are not known. The CDR3 runs from the conserved cysteine through the conserved F or W. The D gene is left open where the match is weak. Not every row has a clone size; where given, it reads once, few, many or a size class.

v_gene: TRBV4-3; d_gene: TRBD1; j_gene: TRBJ2-7; abundance: many; CDR3aa: CASSQEVRQGVIRPSYEQYF; CDR3nt: TGCGCCAGCAGCCAAGAAGTCCGACAGGGGGTTATCCGTCCCTCCTACGAGCAGTACTTC
v_gene: TRBV7-9; d_gene: NA; j_gene: TRBJ2-3; abundance: few; CDR3aa: CASRVGRGGTQYF; CDR3nt: TGTGCCAGCAGGGTCGGGCGAGGGGGTACGCAGTATTTT
v_gene: TRBV7-2; d_gene: NA; j_gene: TRBJ2-1; abundance: NA; CDR3aa: CASSPTVPSYNEQFF; CDR3nt: TGTGCCAGCAGCCCGACGGTCCCCTCCTACAATGAGCAGTTCTTC
v_gene: TRBV4-3; d_gene: NA; j_gene: TRBJ1-1; abundance: many; CDR3aa: CASPDRRPEAFF; CDR3nt: TGCGCCAGCCCCGACAGGCGGCCTGAAGCTTTCTTT
v_gene: TRBV7-2; d_gene: NA; j_gene: TRBJ2-1; abundance: few; CDR3aa: CASSHTRNEQFF; CDR3nt: TGTGCCAGCAGTCACACTCGCAATGAGCAGTTCTTC
v_gene: TRBV18; d_gene: NA; j_gene: TRBJ1-1; abundance: many; CDR3aa: CASSPQGEPHTEAFF; CDR3nt: TGTGCCAGCTCACCACAAGGGGAACCCCACACTGAAGCTTTCTTT
v_gene: TRBV7-2; d_gene: TRBD2; j_gene: TRBJ2-7; abundance: NA; CDR3aa: CASSGSGAYSYEQYF; CDR3nt: TGTGCCAGCAGCGGAAGCGGGGCCTACTCCTACGAGCAGTACTTC
v_gene: TRBV7-3; d_gene: TRBD1; j_gene: TRBJ1-2; abundance: few; CDR3aa: CASSLTGRAGGGYTF; CDR3nt: TGTGCCAGCAGCTTAACGGGGAGGGCAGGGGGCGGCTACACCTTC
v_gene: TRBV4-2; d_gene: TRBD1; j_gene: TRBJ1-2; abundance: few; CDR3aa: CASSRWTGGVGGYTF; CDR3nt: TGTGCCAGCAGCCGTTGGACAGGGGGCGTAGGTGGCTACACCTTC
v_gene: TRBV3-1; d_gene: NA; j_gene: TRBJ1-3; abundance: few; CDR3aa: CASSRRAGNTIYF; CDR3nt: TGTGCCAGCAGCCGTCGGGCTGGAAACACCATATATTTT
v_gene: TRBV7-2; d_gene: TRBD2; j_gene: TRBJ2-1; abundance: few; CDR3aa: CASIPIAGPYNEQFF; CDR3nt: TGTGCCAGCATCCCTATAGCGGGTCCCTACAATGAGCAGTTCTTC
v_gene: TRBV9; d_gene: TRBD1; j_gene: TRBJ2-1; abundance: NA; CDR3aa: CASSEEGGHYNEQFF; CDR3nt: TGTGCCAGCAGCGAAGAAGGGGGCCACTACAATGAGCAGTTCTTC
v_gene: TRBV4-1; d_gene: TRBD1; j_gene: TRBJ1-4; abundance: NA; CDR3aa: CASSQGTGVKLFF; CDR3nt: TGCGCCAGCAGCCAAGGAACAGGGGTAAAACTGTTTTTT
v_gene: TRBV6-5; d_gene: TRBD1; j_gene: TRBJ2-7; abundance: NA; CDR3aa: CASSTDRTGGSYEQYF; CDR3nt: TGTGCCAGCAGCACCGATCGGACAGGGGGCTCCTACGAGCAGTACTTC
v_gene: TRBV27; d_gene: TRBD1; j_gene: TRBJ2-3; abundance: few; CDR3aa: CASSSWTGGTDTQYF; CDR3nt: TGTGCCAGCAGTTCTTGGACAGGGGGGACAGATACGCAGTATTTT
v_gene: TRBV2; d_gene: TRBD2; j_gene: TRBJ2-1; abundance: NA; CDR3aa: CASSETSGGWDEQFF; CDR3nt: TGTGCCAGCAGTGAAACTAGCGGGGGGTGGGATGAGCAGTTCTTC
v_gene: TRBV6-6; d_gene: NA; j_gene: TRBJ2-1; abundance: NA; CDR3aa: CASSYSGWGRDEQFF; CDR3nt: TGTGCCAGCAGTTACAGTGGGTGGGGGCGCGATGAGCAGTTCTTC
v_gene: TRBV5-1; d_gene: NA; j_gene: TRBJ1-1; abundance: few; CDR3aa: CASSVGGTDTEAFF; CDR3nt: TGCGCCAGCAGCGTAGGTGGTACGGACACTGAAGCTTTCTTT
v_gene: TRBV20-1; d_gene: NA; j_gene: TRBJ1-1; abundance: few; CDR3aa: CSARTRGDGEAFF; CDR3nt: TGCAGTGCTCGCACTCGGGGGGACGGTGAAGCTTTCTTT
v_gene: TRBV7-9; d_gene: NA; j_gene: TRBJ1-3; abundance: few; CDR3aa: CASSSSGAGNTIYF; CDR3nt: TGTGCCAGCAGTTCTTCAGGGGCTGGAAACACCATATATTTT
v_gene: TRBV15; d_gene: NA; j_gene: TRBJ1-3; abundance: few; CDR3aa: CATSRGDAGNTIYF; CDR3nt: TGTGCCACCAGCAGAGGGGACGCTGGAAACACCATATATTTT
v_gene: TRBV7-2; d_gene: NA; j_gene: TRBJ1-5; abundance: NA; CDR3aa: CASRISAWGPQHF; CDR3nt: TGTGCCAGCAGGATCAGCGCCTGGGGGCCCCAGCATTTT
v_gene: TRBV7-3; d_gene: TRBD1; j_gene: TRBJ2-2; abundance: NA; CDR3aa: CASSLNRGDTGELFF; CDR3nt: TGTGCCAGCAGCTTAAACAGGGGGGACACCGGGGAGCTGTTTTTT
v_gene: TRBV12-3/TRBV12-4; d_gene: TRBD1; j_gene: TRBJ2-3; abundance: few; CDR3aa: CASSTGQRTDTQYF; CDR3nt: TGTGCCAGCAGTACGGGACAGCGAACAGATACGCAGTATTTT
v_gene: TRBV12-3/TRBV12-4; d_gene: NA; j_gene: TRBJ2-5; abundance: NA; CDR3aa: CASSPRVGQETQYF; CDR3nt: TGTGCCAGCAGCCCTAGGGTGGGGCAAGAGACCCAGTACTTC
v_gene: TRBV3-1; d_gene: NA; j_gene: TRBJ2-2; abundance: few; CDR3aa: CASSHGMNTGELFF; CDR3nt: TGTGCCAGCAGCCATGGAATGAACACCGGGGAGCTGTTTTTT
v_gene: TRBV28; d_gene: NA; j_gene: TRBJ2-5; abundance: few; CDR3aa: CASSPRVQETQYF; CDR3nt: TGTGCCAGCAGTCCGCGGGTCCAAGAGACCCAGTACTTC
v_gene: TRBV3-1; d_gene: TRBD2; j_gene: TRBJ2-7; abundance: few; CDR3aa: CASTGGGASYEQYF; CDR3nt: TGTGCCAGCACTGGCGGGGGGGCATCCTACGAGCAGTACTTC
v_gene: TRBV5-1; d_gene: TRBD2; j_gene: TRBJ2-2; abundance: many; CDR3aa: CASSSAGVNTGELFF; CDR3nt: TGCGCCAGCAGCTCCGCGGGGGTGAACACCGGGGAGCTGTTTTTT
v_gene: TRBV7-2; d_gene: NA; j_gene: TRBJ2-5; abundance: many; CDR3aa: CASSLMTETQYF; CDR3nt: TGTGCCAGCAGCTTAATGACAGAGACCCAGTACTTC
v_gene: TRBV6-5; d_gene: NA; j_gene: TRBJ2-5; abundance: NA; CDR3aa: CASSYSSQETQYF; CDR3nt: TGTGCCAGCAGTTACTCCTCCCAAGAGACCCAGTACTTC
v_gene: TRBV19; d_gene: NA; j_gene: TRBJ1-5; abundance: NA; CDR3aa: CASKLGTPGQPQHF; CDR3nt: TGTGCCAGTAAACTGGGCACCCCGGGGCAGCCCCAGCATTTT
v_gene: TRBV24-1; d_gene: NA; j_gene: TRBJ1-2; abundance: few; CDR3aa: CATLDRLNHGYTF; CDR3nt: TGTGCCACCCTGGACAGACTAAACCATGGCTACACCTTC
v_gene: TRBV11-2; d_gene: TRBD2; j_gene: TRBJ2-1; abundance: few; CDR3aa: CASSFGGLAGVNEQFF; CDR3nt: TGTGCCAGCAGCTTTGGGGGACTAGCGGGGGTCAATGAGCAGTTCTTC
v_gene: TRBV12-3/TRBV12-4; d_gene: NA; j_gene: TRBJ1-2; abundance: many; CDR3aa: CASSFNGDGYTF; CDR3nt: TGTGCCAGCAGTTTTAATGGGGACGGCTACACCTTC
v_gene: TRBV11-2; d_gene: NA; j_gene: TRBJ2-6; abundance: NA; CDR3aa: CASSRGQYLSGANVLTF; CDR3nt: TGTGCCAGCAGCAGAGGACAGTACTTGAGTGGGGCCAACGTCCTGACTTTC
v_gene: TRBV10-2; d_gene: TRBD2; j_gene: TRBJ2-5; abundance: few; CDR3aa: CASREPGGTQETQYF; CDR3nt: TGCGCCAGCAGGGAGCCCGGGGGGACCCAGGAGACCCAGTACTTC
v_gene: TRBV7-9; d_gene: NA; j_gene: TRBJ2-1; abundance: NA; CDR3aa: CASSFLGRMKDDNEQFF; CDR3nt: TGTGCCAGCAGCTTCCTCGGACGGATGAAGGACGACAATGAGCAGTTCTTC
v_gene: TRBV6-5; d_gene: NA; j_gene: TRBJ2-6; abundance: NA; CDR3aa: CASKRERSGANVLTF; CDR3nt: TGTGCCAGCAAAAGGGAACGCTCTGGGGCCAACGTCCTGACTTTC
v_gene: TRBV6-2/TRBV6-3; d_gene: NA; j_gene: TRBJ1-6; abundance: few; CDR3aa: CASSYRQNPSPLHF; CDR3nt: TGTGCCAGCAGTTACAGACAGAACCCTTCACCCCTCCACTTT
v_gene: TRBV29-1; d_gene: NA; j_gene: TRBJ2-3; abundance: NA; CDR3aa: CSVDSGAWGANTDTQYF; CDR3nt: TGCAGCGTTGATTCGGGGGCCTGGGGGGCGAACACAGATACGCAGTATTTT
v_gene: TRBV7-3; d_gene: NA; j_gene: TRBJ1-1; abundance: few; CDR3aa: CASSRTRTAEAFF; CDR3nt: TGTGCCAGCAGCCGGACCCGGACGGCTGAAGCTTTCTTT
v_gene: TRBV6-5; d_gene: NA; j_gene: TRBJ1-2; abundance: NA; CDR3aa: CASTDNYVYTF; CDR3nt: TGTGCCAGCACTGACAACTATGTCTACACCTTC
v_gene: TRBV27; d_gene: NA; j_gene: TRBJ2-1; abundance: NA; CDR3aa: CASSFRGVVQEQFF; CDR3nt: TGTGCCAGCAGTTTTAGGGGAGTCGTTCAGGAGCAGTTCTTC
v_gene: TRBV14; d_gene: NA; j_gene: TRBJ2-1; abundance: few; CDR3aa: CASSHHSYNEQFF; CDR3nt: TGTGCCAGCAGCCATCACAGTTACAATGAGCAGTTCTTC
v_gene: TRBV3-1; d_gene: NA; j_gene: TRBJ2-2; abundance: NA; CDR3aa: CASSGKTGELFF; CDR3nt: TGTGCCAGCAGCGGAAAAACCGGGGAGCTGTTTTTT
v_gene: TRBV18; d_gene: NA; j_gene: TRBJ1-2; abundance: many; CDR3aa: CASSPGGAGGYTF; CDR3nt: TGTGCCAGCTCACCAGGGGGGGCTGGTGGCTACACCTTC
v_gene: TRBV6-2/TRBV6-3; d_gene: NA; j_gene: TRBJ2-2; abundance: NA; CDR3aa: CASSQPSTGGELFF; CDR3nt: TGTGCCAGCAGTCAACCCTCTACGGGCGGGGAGCTGTTTTTT
v_gene: TRBV5-1; d_gene: NA; j_gene: TRBJ2-5; abundance: many; CDR3aa: CASRAAQETQYF; CDR3nt: TGCGCCAGCAGGGCGGCACAAGAGACCCAGTACTTC
v_gene: TRBV7-8; d_gene: TRBD1; j_gene: TRBJ2-5; abundance: few; CDR3aa: CASSSRGGRGRETQYF; CDR3nt: TGTGCCAGCAGCTCCAGAGGTGGCAGGGGGCGGGAGACCCAGTACTTC
v_gene: TRBV29-1; d_gene: TRBD1; j_gene: TRBJ2-7; abundance: NA; CDR3aa: CSVVGSDRAFYEQYF; CDR3nt: TGCAGCGTTGTGGGGTCGGACAGGGCATTCTACGAGCAGTACTTC
v_gene: TRBV18; d_gene: TRBD2; j_gene: TRBJ2-5; abundance: NA; CDR3aa: CASSRVAGDLKLAQYF; CDR3nt: TGTGCCAGCTCACGAGTAGCGGGGGACCTCAAATTGGCCCAGTACTTC